This T cell receptor (beta chain) is from a study of spatial heterogeneity in lung cancer. Study context: Detection consistently captured more beta-chain sequences than alpha-chain sequences.

The time point denotes: sample taken at primary tumor resection. Unsorted samples of tumor, nontumor lung or frozen PBMC had their whole RNA sequenced. This clonotype appeared many times. Its specificity is not known. Study-level results: Blood showed ubiquitous tumor TCRs more often at resection than at routine follow-up.

Each molecule of TCR cDNA was tagged with one unique molecular identifier. TCRdb re-derived calls from the 5' RACE reads in MiXCR, one entry per CDR3 protein. Of about 45,000 distinct CDR3 sequences listed, 6.5% to 8.5% are singletons. V lost 7 bases to trimming and J lost 8 bases; unmatched junction nucleotides: 6. Germline CDR1 reads MNHEY; CDR2 reads SVGAGI. The CDR3 consists of 12 residues. The sequence was collected from a female donor with early-stage non-small cell lung cancer. The material was PBMCs, obtained at surgery. J is TRBJ1-2 and V is TRBV6-5; 8 bases match TRBD1. CDR3 coding DNA: TGTGCCAGCACCACAGGGGGGGACGGCTACACCTTC. It codes for CASTTGGDGYTF.